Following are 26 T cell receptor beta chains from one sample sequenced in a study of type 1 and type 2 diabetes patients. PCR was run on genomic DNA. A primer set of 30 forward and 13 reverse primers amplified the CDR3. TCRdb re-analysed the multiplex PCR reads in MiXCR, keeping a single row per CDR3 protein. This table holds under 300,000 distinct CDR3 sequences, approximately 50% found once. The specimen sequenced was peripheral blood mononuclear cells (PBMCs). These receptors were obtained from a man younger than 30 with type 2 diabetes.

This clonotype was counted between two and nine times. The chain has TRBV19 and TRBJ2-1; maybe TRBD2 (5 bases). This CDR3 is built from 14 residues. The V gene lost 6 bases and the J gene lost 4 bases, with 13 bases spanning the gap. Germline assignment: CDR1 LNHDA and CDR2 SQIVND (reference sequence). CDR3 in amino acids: CASRSGLGYNEQFF. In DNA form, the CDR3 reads TGTGCCAGTAGGAGCGGCTTGGGATACAATGAGCAGTTCTTC. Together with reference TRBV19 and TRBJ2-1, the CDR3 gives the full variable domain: DGGITQSPKYLFRKEGQNVTLSCEQNLNHDAMYWYRQDPGQGLRLIYYSQIVNDFQKGDIAEGYSVSREKKESFPLTVTSAQKNPTAFYLCASRSGLGYNEQFFGPGTRLTVL.

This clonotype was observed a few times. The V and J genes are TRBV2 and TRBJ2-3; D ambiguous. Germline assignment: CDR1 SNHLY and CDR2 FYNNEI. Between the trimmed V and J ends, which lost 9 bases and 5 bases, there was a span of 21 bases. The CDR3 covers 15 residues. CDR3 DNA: TGTGCCAGACATCTCCGGGTAGAGTGGGGAGATACGCAGTATTTT. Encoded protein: CARHLRVEWGDTQYF.

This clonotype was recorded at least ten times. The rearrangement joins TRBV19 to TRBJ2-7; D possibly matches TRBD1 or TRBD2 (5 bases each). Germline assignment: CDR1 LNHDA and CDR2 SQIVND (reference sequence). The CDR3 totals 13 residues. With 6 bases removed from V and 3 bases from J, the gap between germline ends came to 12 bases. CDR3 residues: CASSPGRNYEQYF. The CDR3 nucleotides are TGTGCCAGTAGCCCGGGACGCAACTACGAGCAGTACTTC. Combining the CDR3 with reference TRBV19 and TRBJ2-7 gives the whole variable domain DGGITQSPKYLFRKEGQNVTLSCEQNLNHDAMYWYRQDPGQGLRLIYYSQIVNDFQKGDIAEGYSVSREKKESFPLTVTSAQKNPTAFYLCASSPGRNYEQYFGPGTRLTVT.

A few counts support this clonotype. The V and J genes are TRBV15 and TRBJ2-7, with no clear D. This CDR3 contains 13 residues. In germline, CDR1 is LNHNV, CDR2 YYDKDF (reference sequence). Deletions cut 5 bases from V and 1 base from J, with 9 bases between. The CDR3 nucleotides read TGTGCCACCAGCGGATGGTCGTCCTACGAGCAGTACTTC. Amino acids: CATSGWSSYEQYF.

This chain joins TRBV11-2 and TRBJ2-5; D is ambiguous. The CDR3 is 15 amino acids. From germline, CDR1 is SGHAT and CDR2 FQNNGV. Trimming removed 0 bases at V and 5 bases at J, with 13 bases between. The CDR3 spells CASSLEVGTAETQYF. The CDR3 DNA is TGTGCCAGCAGCTTAGAGGTAGGAACCGCGGAGACCCAGTACTTC.

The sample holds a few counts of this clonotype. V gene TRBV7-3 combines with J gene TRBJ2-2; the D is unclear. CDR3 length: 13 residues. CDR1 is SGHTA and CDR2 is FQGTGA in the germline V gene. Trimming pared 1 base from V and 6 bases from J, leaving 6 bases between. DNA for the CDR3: TGTGCCAGCAGCTTAAGGGTGGCCGGGGAGCTGTTTTTT. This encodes CASSLRVAGELFF.

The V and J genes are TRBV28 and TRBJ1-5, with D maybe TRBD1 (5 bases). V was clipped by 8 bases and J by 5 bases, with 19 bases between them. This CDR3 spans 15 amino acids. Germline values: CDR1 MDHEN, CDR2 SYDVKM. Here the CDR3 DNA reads TGTGCCAGCTCTTGGGACCGCTTATATTATCAGCCCCAGCATTTT. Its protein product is CASSWDRLYYQPQHF.

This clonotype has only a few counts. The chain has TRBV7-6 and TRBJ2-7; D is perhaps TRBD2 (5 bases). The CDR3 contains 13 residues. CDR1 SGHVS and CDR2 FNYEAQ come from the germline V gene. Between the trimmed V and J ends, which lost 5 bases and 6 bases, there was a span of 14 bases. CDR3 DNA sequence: TGTGCCAGCAGCCAGCGTGGGAGAGTCGAGCAGTACTTC. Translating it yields CASSQRGRVEQYF.

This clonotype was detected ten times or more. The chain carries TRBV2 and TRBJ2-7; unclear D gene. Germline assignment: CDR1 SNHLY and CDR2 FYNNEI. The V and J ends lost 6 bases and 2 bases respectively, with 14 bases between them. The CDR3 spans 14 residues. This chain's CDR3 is CASRGGLTPYEQYF. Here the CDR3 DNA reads TGTGCCAGCAGGGGTGGCCTAACGCCCTACGAGCAGTACTTC.

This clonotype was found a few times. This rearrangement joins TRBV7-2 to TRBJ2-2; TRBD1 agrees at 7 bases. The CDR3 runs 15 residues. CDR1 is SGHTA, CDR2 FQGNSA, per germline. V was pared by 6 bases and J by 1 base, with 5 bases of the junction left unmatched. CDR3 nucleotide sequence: TGTGCCAGCAGTTTACGGACAGGGAACACCGGGGAGCTGTTTTTT. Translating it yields CASSLRTGNTGELFF.

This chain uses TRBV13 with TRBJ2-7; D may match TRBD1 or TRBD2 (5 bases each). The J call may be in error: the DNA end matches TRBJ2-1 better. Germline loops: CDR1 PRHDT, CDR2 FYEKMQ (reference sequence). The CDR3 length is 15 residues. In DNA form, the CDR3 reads TGTGCCAGCAGCCAAGATCGAGGGGCAGGGAATGAGCAGTTCTTC. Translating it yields CASSQDRGAGNEQFF.

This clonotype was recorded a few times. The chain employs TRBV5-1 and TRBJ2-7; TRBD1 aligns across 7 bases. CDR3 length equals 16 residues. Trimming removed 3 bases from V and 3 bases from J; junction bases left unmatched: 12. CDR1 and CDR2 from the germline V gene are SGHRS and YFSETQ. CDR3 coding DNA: TGCGCCAGCAGCTGGCAGGGGGAGAGTAGGAGCTACGAGCAGTACTTC. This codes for CASSWQGESRSYEQYF.

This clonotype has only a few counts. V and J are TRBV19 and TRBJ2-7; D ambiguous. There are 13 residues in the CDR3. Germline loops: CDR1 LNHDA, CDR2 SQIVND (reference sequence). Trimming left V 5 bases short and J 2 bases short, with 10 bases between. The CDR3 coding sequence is TGTGCCAGTAGTCCTGCCTCCGCCTACGAGCAGTACTTC. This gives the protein CASSPASAYEQYF.

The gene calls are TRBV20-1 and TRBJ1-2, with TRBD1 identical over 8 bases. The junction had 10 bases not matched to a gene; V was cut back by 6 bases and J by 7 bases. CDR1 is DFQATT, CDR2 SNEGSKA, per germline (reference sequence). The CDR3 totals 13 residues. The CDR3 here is CSALEPGGSGYTF. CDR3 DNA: TGCAGTGCCCTTGAGCCAGGGGGCTCTGGCTACACCTTC.

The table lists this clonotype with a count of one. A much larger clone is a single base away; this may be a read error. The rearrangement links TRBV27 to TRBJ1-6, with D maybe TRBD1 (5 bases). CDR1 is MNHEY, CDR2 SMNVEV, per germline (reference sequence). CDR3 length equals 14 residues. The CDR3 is CTSRQGPYNSPLHF. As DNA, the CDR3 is TGTACCAGCAGGCAGGGACCCTATAATTCACCCCTCCACTTT.

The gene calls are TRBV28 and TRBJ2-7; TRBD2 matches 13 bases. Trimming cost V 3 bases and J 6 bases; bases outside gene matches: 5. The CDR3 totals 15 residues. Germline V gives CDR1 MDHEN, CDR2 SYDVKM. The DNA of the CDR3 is TGTGCCAGCAGTTTGACTAGCGGGAGGACGATCGAGCAGTACTTC. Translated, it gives CASSLTSGRTIEQYF.

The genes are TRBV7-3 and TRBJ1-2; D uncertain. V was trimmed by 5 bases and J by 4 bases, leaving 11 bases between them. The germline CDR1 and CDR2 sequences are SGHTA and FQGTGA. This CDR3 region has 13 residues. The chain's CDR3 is CASSPLTRYGYTF. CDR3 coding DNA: TGTGCCAGCAGCCCCCTCACGCGCTATGGCTACACCTTC.

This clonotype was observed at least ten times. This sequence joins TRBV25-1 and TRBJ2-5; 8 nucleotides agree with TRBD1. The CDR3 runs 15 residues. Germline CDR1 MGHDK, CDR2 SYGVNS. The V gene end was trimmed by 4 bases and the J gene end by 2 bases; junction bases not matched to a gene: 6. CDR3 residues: CASSGDRWPQETQYF. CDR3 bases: TGTGCCAGCAGTGGGGACAGGTGGCCTCAAGAGACCCAGTACTTC.

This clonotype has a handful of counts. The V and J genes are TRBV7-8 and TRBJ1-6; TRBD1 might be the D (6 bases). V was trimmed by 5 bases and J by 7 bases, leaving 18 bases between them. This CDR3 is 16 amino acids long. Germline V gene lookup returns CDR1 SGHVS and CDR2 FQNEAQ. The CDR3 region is CASSDGEGQINSPLHF. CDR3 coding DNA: TGTGCCAGCAGCGATGGAGAAGGACAGATCAATTCACCCCTCCACTTT. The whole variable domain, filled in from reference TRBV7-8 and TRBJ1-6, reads GAGVSQSPRYKVAKRGQDVALRCDPISGHVSLFWYQQALGQGPEFLTYFQNEAQLDKSGLPSDRFFAERPEGSVSTLKIQRTQQEDSAVYLCASSDGEGQINSPLHFGNGTRLTVT.

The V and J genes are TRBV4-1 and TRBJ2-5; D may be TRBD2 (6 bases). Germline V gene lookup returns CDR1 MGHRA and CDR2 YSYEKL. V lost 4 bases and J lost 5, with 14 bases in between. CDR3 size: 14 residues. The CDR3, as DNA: TGCGCCAGCAGCCGAACCGGGGAGGCGGAGACCCAGTACTTC. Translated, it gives CASSRTGEAETQYF.

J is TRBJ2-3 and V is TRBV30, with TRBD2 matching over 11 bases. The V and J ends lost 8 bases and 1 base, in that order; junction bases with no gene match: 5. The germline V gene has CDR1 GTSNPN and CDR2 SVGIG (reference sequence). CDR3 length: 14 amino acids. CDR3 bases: TGTGCCGCGGCTAGCGGGAGGCGCACAGATACGCAGTATTTT. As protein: CAAASGRRTDTQYF. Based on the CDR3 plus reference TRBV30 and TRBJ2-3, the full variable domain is SQTIHQWPATLVQPVGSPLSLECTVEGTSNPNLYWYRQAAGRGLQLLFYSVGIGQISSEVPQNLSASRPQDRQFILSSKKLLLSDSGFYLCAAASGRRTDTQYFGPGTRLTVL.

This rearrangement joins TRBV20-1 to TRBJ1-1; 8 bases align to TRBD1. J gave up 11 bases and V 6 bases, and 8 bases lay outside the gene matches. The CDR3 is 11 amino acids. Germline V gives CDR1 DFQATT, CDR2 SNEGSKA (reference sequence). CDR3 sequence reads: CSALQGAGAFF. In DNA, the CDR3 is TGCAGTGCCCTGCAGGGGGCCGGGGCTTTCTTT.

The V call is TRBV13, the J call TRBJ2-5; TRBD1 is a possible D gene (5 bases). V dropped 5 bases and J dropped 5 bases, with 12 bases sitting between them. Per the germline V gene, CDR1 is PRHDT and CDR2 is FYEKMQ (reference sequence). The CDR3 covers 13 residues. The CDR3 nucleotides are TGTGCCAGCAGCCGAGTCCAGGGCGAGACCCAGTACTTC. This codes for CASSRVQGETQYF.

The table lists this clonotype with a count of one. CDR3: CASSLTPGMPLHF. The DNA for the CDR3 is TGCGCCAGCAGCTTAACCCCAGGGATGCCCCTCCACTTT. This sequence joins TRBV10-1 and TRBJ1-6; possibly TRBD1 for D (5 bases). V lost 6 bases and J lost 13, with 16 bases in between. Germline CDR1 reads WNHNN; CDR2 reads SYGVQD (reference sequence). The length of the CDR3 is 13 residues.

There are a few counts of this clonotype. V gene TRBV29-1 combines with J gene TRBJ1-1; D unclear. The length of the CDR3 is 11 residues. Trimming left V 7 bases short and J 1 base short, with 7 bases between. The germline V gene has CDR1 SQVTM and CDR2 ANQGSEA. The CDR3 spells CSGDENTEAFF. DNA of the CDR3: TGCAGCGGTGATGAGAACACTGAAGCTTTCTTT.

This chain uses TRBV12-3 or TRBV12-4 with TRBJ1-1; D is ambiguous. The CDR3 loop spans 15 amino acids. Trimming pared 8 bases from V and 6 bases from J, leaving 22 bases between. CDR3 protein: CASSYTGSKIPEAFF. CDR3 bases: TGTGCCAGCTCTTATACGGGCAGTAAAATCCCTGAAGCTTTCTTT.